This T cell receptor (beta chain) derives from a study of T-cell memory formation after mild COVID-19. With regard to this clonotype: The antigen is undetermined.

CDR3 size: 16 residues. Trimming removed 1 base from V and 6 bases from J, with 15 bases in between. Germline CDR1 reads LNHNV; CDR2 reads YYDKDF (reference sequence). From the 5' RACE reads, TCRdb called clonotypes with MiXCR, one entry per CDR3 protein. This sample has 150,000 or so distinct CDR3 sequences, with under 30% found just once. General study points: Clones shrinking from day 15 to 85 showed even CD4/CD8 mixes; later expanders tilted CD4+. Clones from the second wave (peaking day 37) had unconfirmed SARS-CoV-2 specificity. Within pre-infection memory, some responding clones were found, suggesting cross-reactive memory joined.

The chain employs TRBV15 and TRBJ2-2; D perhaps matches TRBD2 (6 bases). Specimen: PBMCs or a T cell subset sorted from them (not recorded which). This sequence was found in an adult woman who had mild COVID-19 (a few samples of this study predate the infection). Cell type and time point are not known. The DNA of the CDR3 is TGTGCCACCAGCAGAGTGCCGGGAGATGTTGCCGGGGAGCTGTTTTTT. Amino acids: CATSRVPGDVAGELFF.